The T cell receptor (beta chain) described here comes from a study of long-term antiretroviral therapy in people with HIV. Study-wide results and limits: Therapy changes, viral resistance and ART adherence were not documented in the available data. Despite increasing after ART, diversity remained lower than that of transplant donor controls.

With survey level as its setting, the immunoSEQ assay was v3.0. TCRdb's copy holds only in-frame clones and misses some; the assay was immunoSEQ multiplex PCR. The sample contains approximately 19,000 clones, about four fifths of which appear only once. V lost 3 bases to trimming and J lost 7 bases; unmatched junction nucleotides: 11. Germline assignment: CDR1 LNHDA and CDR2 SQIVND (reference sequence). The CDR3 loop spans 15 amino acids. The table lists this clone with a few counts. Its matching antigen is unknown. The TCR sequence derives from a man aged 18 to 30 with HIV. Sequencing was performed on unsorted PBMCs, taken at the start of antiretroviral therapy, before treatment. The chain joins TRBV19 to TRBJ1-2, with 7 bases that match TRBD1. DNA of the CDR3: TGTGCCAGTAGTATCCCGGGACAGCGACGGGGTGGCTACACCTTC. It yields the protein CASSIPGQRRGGYTF.